This TCR beta chain appears in the sequencing data of a study of blood T cell repertoires in COVID-19. Study-wide context: Some COVID-19 samples were acute and others convalescent; all came from the United States, Italy and Spain.

Patients in Seattle were enrolled during active infection, then followed longitudinally. The CDR3 runs to 20 residues. The germline V and J ends were trimmed by 2 bases and 0 bases, with 23 bases remaining between them. Germline V gene data show CDR1 as SNHLY and CDR2 as FYNNEI. Authors' data handling: The assay estimated nucleated cells by amplifying reference gene primers. Produced via immunoSEQ multiplex PCR; TCRdb's table is partial and in-frame only. The DNA was the basis for D and trimming; V, J and clone size are from that table. This table holds around 60,000 clones, roughly 84% found once. The gene calls are TRBV2 and TRBJ2-4; a weak D match, TRBD2 (6 bases). This TCR was sampled from a man in his fifties or sixties with COVID-19, enrolled during active disease. Sample: peripheral blood. The CDR3 DNA reads as TGTGCCAGCAGTGAATTGTCACAGGCAGTTAGCGGATTAGCCAAAAACATTCAGTACTTC. Amino acid sequence: CASSELSQAVSGLAKNIQYF.